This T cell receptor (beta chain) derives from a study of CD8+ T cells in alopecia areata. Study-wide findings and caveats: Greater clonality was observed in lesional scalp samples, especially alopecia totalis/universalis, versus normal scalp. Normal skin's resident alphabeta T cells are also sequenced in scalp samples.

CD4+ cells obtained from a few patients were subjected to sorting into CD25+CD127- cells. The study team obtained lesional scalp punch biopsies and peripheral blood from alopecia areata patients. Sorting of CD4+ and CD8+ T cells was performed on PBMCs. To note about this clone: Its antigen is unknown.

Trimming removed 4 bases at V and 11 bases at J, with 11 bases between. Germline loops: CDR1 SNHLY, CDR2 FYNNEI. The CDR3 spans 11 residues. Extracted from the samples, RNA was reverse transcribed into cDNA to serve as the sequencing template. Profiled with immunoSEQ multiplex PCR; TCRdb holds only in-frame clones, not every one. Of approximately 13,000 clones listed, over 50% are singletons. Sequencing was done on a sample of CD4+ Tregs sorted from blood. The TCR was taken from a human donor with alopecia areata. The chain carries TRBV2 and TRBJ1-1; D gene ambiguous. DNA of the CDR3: TGTGCCAGCAGTGGGACGAGGTGGGCTTTCTTT. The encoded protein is CASSGTRWAFF.